This TCR beta chain was sequenced for a study of early T cells in non-severe SARS-CoV-2 infection. Study background: With bulk RNA from unsorted whole blood as input, sequencing yielded unpaired chains.

Whole-study results and caveats: Matching with VDJdb favored anti-spike CD8 responses (missing private and CD4 specificities).

Attachment of unique molecular identifiers to individual cDNA molecules was performed. A single record per CDR3 protein comes from TCRdb applying MiXCR to the 5' RACE reads. The sample shows 57,000 or so distinct CDR3 sequences, around 12% of them seen only once. Regarding this clonotype: Its antigen is unidentified.

With V trimmed by 7 bases and J by 0 bases, 12 bases remained unmatched. This CDR3 comprises 18 residues. In germline, CDR1 is WNHNN, CDR2 SYGVQD (reference sequence). This sequence joins TRBV10-1 and TRBJ1-1; 12 bases line up with TRBD1. This clonotype originated in an adult who was a healthcare worker with PCR-confirmed SARS-CoV-2 infection or an uninfected control (not recorded which). Source material: whole blood. CDR3 residues: CASKAPGTGGLMNTEAFF. The CDR3 DNA follows: TGCGCCAGCAAGGCCCCCGGGACAGGGGGCTTAATGAACACTGAAGCTTTCTTT.